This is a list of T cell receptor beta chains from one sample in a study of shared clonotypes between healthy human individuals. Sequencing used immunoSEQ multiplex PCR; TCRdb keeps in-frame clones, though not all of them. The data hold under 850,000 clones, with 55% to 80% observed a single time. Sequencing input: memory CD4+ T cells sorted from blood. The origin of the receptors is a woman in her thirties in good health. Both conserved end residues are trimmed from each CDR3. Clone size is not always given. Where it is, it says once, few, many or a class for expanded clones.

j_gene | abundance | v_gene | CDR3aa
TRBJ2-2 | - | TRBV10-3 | AISKTEPANTGELF
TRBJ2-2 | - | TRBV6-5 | ASSYSRGFGELF
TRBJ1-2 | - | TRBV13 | ASSNYDRVGYGYT
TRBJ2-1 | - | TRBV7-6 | ASSTGLAGAGEQF
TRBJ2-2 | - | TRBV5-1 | ASSVTATGELF
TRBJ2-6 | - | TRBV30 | ACSSKWESGANVLT
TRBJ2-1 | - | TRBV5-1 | ASSLGDRDNNEQF
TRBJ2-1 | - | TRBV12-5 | ASGLGLAGLEGNEQF
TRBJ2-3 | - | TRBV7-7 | ASSPATGSTDTQY
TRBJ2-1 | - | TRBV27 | ASRLRGPYNEQF
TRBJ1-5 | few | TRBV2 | ASSRAGSGNQPQH
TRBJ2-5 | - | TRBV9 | ASSPGGQGAWETQY
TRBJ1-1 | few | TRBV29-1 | SVELAQGATEAF
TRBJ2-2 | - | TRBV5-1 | ASSPATKDTGELF
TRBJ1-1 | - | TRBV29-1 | SLLVGTEAF
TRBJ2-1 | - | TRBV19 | ASRRGAYNEQF
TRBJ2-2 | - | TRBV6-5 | ASSYSDRGELF
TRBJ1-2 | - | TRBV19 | ASSITPGQGVGYT
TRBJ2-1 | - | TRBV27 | ASRPLTSYNEQF
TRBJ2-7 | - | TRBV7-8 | ASSPGQTYEQY
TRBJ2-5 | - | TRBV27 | ASSPPRGLLPGTQY
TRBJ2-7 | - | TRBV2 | ASSVGYEQY
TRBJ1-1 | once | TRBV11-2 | ASSLVNWNTEAF
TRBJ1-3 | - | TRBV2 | ASSADANIGH
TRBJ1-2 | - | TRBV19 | ASRGQADYGYT
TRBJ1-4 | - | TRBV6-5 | ASSSVDGFVEKLF
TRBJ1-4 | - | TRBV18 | ASSPRQQVSNEKLF
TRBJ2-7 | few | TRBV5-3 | ARSLTSGRVYEQY
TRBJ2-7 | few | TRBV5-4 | ASSELNEQY
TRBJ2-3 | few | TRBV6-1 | AIAGLWATDTQY
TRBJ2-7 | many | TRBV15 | ATSRLTGTKAYEQY
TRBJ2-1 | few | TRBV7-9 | ASSRVASGHNEQF
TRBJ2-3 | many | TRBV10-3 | AISVFAESTDTQY
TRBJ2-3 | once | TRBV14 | ASSPRTDTDTQY
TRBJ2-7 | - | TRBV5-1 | ASSLATADMAPEQY